This section outlines one T cell receptor beta chain sequence together with its context. Other DNA sequences in the same sample also yield this CDR3. The data were taken from a study of T cell changes during pregnancy in multiple sclerosis. Repertoires were generated with immunoSEQ multiplex PCR, while TCRdb's copy carries only in-frame clones and drops some. The data hold 80,000 or so clones, with 92% observed a single time. V shed 3 bases and J 1 base; nucleotides not matched to a gene: 0. Looked up from germline, CDR1 is SGHTA and CDR2 is FQGNSA. This CDR3 is built from 14 residues. The sequencing used peripheral blood, collected before pregnancy. This TCR was sampled from a female donor with multiple sclerosis, enrolled in a pregnancy study. V usage is TRBV7-2 and J usage is TRBJ2-3; 8 nucleotides align to TRBD1. This CDR3 is CASSLTGGTDTQYF. Here the CDR3 DNA reads TGTGCCAGCAGCTTGACAGGGGGCACAGATACGCAGTATTTT.